The rows below give T cell receptor beta chains drawn from one sample of a study of blood T cell repertoires in COVID-19. Repertoires were generated with immunoSEQ multiplex PCR, while TCRdb's copy carries only in-frame clones and drops some. The sample records under 450,000 clones, about 91% being singletons. Sequencing input: peripheral blood. Receptor source: a woman aged 45 to 65 with COVID-19, enrolled during active disease. Both conserved end residues are part of each CDR3. The order of the fields is D gene, V gene, J gene, clone size, CDR3 DNA, CDR3 protein. D genes are given only for firm matches. Not every row has a clone size; where given, it reads once, few, many or a size class.

d_call: NA; v_call: TRBV20-1; j_call: TRBJ1-1; clone_size: NA; cdr3_nt: TGCAGTGTATTAGAGAACACTGAAGCTTTCTTT; cdr3_aa: CSVLENTEAFF
d_call: NA; v_call: TRBV6-5; j_call: TRBJ1-1; clone_size: NA; cdr3_nt: TGTGCCAGCAGCCCGGGTTCTGAAGCTTTCTTT; cdr3_aa: CASSPGSEAFF
d_call: NA; v_call: TRBV5-3; j_call: TRBJ1-4; clone_size: NA; cdr3_nt: TGTGCCAGAAGCTTGGACAGCCTCTATTCAACTAATGAAAAACTGTTTTTT; cdr3_aa: CARSLDSLYSTNEKLFF
d_call: TRBD1; v_call: TRBV13; j_call: TRBJ1-1; clone_size: NA; cdr3_nt: TGTGCCAGCAGCCCCAACCCCGGGACAGGGACCACTGAAGCTTTCTTT; cdr3_aa: CASSPNPGTGTTEAFF
d_call: NA; v_call: TRBV7-5; j_call: TRBJ2-7; clone_size: NA; cdr3_nt: TGTGCCAGCAGAGAGGCAGCACACTACGAGCAGTACTTC; cdr3_aa: CASREAAHYEQYF
d_call: NA; v_call: TRBV9; j_call: TRBJ2-3; clone_size: once; cdr3_nt: TGTGCCAGCAGCGTAACAACAGGGAGAACAGATACGCAGTATTTT; cdr3_aa: CASSVTTGRTDTQYF
d_call: NA; v_call: TRBV12-3/TRBV12-4; j_call: TRBJ1-5; clone_size: NA; cdr3_nt: TGTGCCAGCAGTTCCAGGTATCAGCCCCAGCATTTT; cdr3_aa: CASSSRYQPQHF
d_call: NA; v_call: TRBV11-1; j_call: TRBJ2-3; clone_size: NA; cdr3_nt: TGTGCCAGCAGCCGAGGACAGCGAGATACGCAGTATTTT; cdr3_aa: CASSRGQRDTQYF
d_call: NA; v_call: TRBV19; j_call: TRBJ2-3; clone_size: NA; cdr3_nt: TGTGCCAGTAGTACCCGGACTGTCTCAGATACGCAGTATTTT; cdr3_aa: CASSTRTVSDTQYF
d_call: TRBD1; v_call: TRBV2; j_call: TRBJ2-7; clone_size: NA; cdr3_nt: TGTGCCAGCAGGGCTCGACAGGGGGTGACCTACGAGCAGTACTTC; cdr3_aa: CASRARQGVTYEQYF
d_call: NA; v_call: TRBV7-9; j_call: TRBJ1-1; clone_size: NA; cdr3_nt: TGTGCCAGCAGCTTAGACCGGGAGGGAGCTTTCTTT; cdr3_aa: CASSLDREGAFF
d_call: NA; v_call: TRBV18; j_call: TRBJ1-3; clone_size: NA; cdr3_nt: TGTGCCAGCTCACCGGGCGTCTCTGGAAACACCATATATTTT; cdr3_aa: CASSPGVSGNTIYF
d_call: NA; v_call: TRBV11-2; j_call: TRBJ2-1; clone_size: NA; cdr3_nt: TGTGCCAGCAGCTTAGAGAGGGACAATGAGCAGTTCTTC; cdr3_aa: CASSLERDNEQFF
d_call: TRBD1; v_call: TRBV9; j_call: TRBJ2-1; clone_size: NA; cdr3_nt: TGTGCCAGCAGCACCCGGGACAGAAATGAGCAGTTCTTC; cdr3_aa: CASSTRDRNEQFF
d_call: TRBD1; v_call: TRBV27; j_call: TRBJ2-6; clone_size: once; cdr3_nt: TGTGCCAGCAGCAGGACAGGGGATGGGGCCAACGTCCTGACTTTC; cdr3_aa: CASSRTGDGANVLTF
d_call: TRBD1; v_call: TRBV5-5; j_call: TRBJ1-2; clone_size: NA; cdr3_nt: TGTGCCAGCAGCTTGGCAACTTCAGGGGGCCTCTATGGCTACACCTTC; cdr3_aa: CASSLATSGGLYGYTF
d_call: NA; v_call: TRBV30; j_call: TRBJ1-1; clone_size: NA; cdr3_nt: TGTGCCTGGAGTCTAAACTCGAGAGAAACTGAAGCTTTCTTT; cdr3_aa: CAWSLNSRETEAFF
d_call: NA; v_call: TRBV7-7; j_call: TRBJ2-5; clone_size: NA; cdr3_nt: TGTGCCAGCAGCGAAGGCCTAGCGAATCCCCCAGAGACCCAGTACTTC; cdr3_aa: CASSEGLANPPETQYF
d_call: TRBD2; v_call: TRBV5-1; j_call: TRBJ2-5; clone_size: NA; cdr3_nt: TGCGCCAGCAGCTTGGAGGGAGGGAGTGGAGAGACCCAGTACTTC; cdr3_aa: CASSLEGGSGETQYF
d_call: TRBD1; v_call: TRBV27; j_call: TRBJ1-2; clone_size: NA; cdr3_nt: TGTGCCAGCAGCCGAGACAGGGCGCTTTATGGCTACACCTTC; cdr3_aa: CASSRDRALYGYTF
d_call: TRBD1; v_call: TRBV10-3; j_call: TRBJ1-5; clone_size: NA; cdr3_nt: TGTGCCAGCCAGTCGGGACAGGTTGATCAGCCCCAGCATTTT; cdr3_aa: CASQSGQVDQPQHF
d_call: NA; v_call: TRBV19; j_call: TRBJ2-7; clone_size: once; cdr3_nt: TGTGCCAGTAGTATAAGTACTGGGAGGCGGGGCGAGCAGTACTTC; cdr3_aa: CASSISTGRRGEQYF
d_call: TRBD1; v_call: TRBV3-1/TRBV3-2; j_call: TRBJ1-6; clone_size: NA; cdr3_nt: TGTGCCAGCAGCCAAGTACTTCGCGGGACAGCCAATAATTCACCCCTCCACTTT; cdr3_aa: CASSQVLRGTANNSPLHF
d_call: NA; v_call: TRBV9; j_call: TRBJ2-7; clone_size: NA; cdr3_nt: TGTGCCAGCAGCATAGGACAGAACTACGAGCAGTACTTC; cdr3_aa: CASSIGQNYEQYF
d_call: NA; v_call: TRBV11-3; j_call: TRBJ2-3; clone_size: NA; cdr3_nt: TGTGCCAGCAGCCAGGGGGGACAGAGTTATACAGATACGCAGTATTTT; cdr3_aa: CASSQGGQSYTDTQYF
d_call: NA; v_call: TRBV20-1; j_call: TRBJ2-1; clone_size: NA; cdr3_nt: TGCAGTGCTAGACGACCGGGTGAGCAGTTCTTC; cdr3_aa: CSARRPGEQFF
d_call: TRBD1; v_call: TRBV10-2; j_call: TRBJ2-3; clone_size: NA; cdr3_nt: TGCGCCAGTGGACAGGGGGTTTTT; cdr3_aa: CASGQGVF
d_call: NA; v_call: TRBV18; j_call: TRBJ1-3; clone_size: NA; cdr3_nt: TGTGCCAGCTCACCGACTACAGCTCCTTACTCTGGAAACACCATATATTTT; cdr3_aa: CASSPTTAPYSGNTIYF
d_call: NA; v_call: TRBV4-2; j_call: TRBJ1-6; clone_size: NA; cdr3_nt: TGTGCCAGCAGCCAAGATTATAATTCTCCGGGAATCTCCTATAATTCACCCCTCCACTTT; cdr3_aa: CASSQDYNSPGISYNSPLHF